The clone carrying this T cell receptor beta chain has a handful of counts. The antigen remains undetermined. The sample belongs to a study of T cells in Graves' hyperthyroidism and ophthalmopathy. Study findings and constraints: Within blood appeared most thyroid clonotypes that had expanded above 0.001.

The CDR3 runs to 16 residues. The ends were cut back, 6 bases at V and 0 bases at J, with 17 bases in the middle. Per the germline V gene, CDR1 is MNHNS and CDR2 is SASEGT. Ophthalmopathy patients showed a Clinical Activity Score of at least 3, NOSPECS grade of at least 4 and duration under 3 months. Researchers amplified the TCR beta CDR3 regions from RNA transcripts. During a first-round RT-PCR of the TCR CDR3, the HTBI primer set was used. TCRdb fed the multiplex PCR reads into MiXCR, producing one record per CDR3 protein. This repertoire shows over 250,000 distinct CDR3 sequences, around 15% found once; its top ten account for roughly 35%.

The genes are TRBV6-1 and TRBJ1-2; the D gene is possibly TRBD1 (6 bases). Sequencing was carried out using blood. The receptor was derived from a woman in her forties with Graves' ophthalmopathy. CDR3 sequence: CASSLVWGAPNYGYTF. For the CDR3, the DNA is TGTGCCAGCAGCCTTGTGTGGGGGGCGCCTAACTATGGCTACACCTTC.